This T cell receptor (beta chain) was recovered during a study of early T cells in non-severe SARS-CoV-2 infection. General study findings and limits: A preference for anti-spike CD8 responses marked VDJdb matching, which missed private and CD4 specificities.

This clonotype has more than one count but fewer than ten. Its antigen is still unknown. CDR1 and CDR2 from the germline V gene are KGHDR and SFDVKD. There are 14 residues in the CDR3. The V end lost 1 base, the J end lost 2 bases, and 7 bases lay between the germline ends. cDNA molecules, individually, were tagged with unique molecular identifiers. In TCRdb, the 5' RACE reads were re-called with MiXCR into one record per CDR3 protein. The repertoire includes around 55,000 distinct CDR3 sequences, more than 13% of them detected once, and approximately 9.1% sits in the top ten. Sequencing used whole blood, obtained at baseline. V gene TRBV24-1 combines with J gene TRBJ1-2; no reliable D call. This sequence was found in an adult who was a healthcare worker with PCR-confirmed SARS-CoV-2 infection or an uninfected control (not recorded which). The CDR3 DNA reads TGTGCCACCAGTGATTTCGACGCGAACTATGGCTACACCTTC. Its translation: CATSDFDANYGYTF.